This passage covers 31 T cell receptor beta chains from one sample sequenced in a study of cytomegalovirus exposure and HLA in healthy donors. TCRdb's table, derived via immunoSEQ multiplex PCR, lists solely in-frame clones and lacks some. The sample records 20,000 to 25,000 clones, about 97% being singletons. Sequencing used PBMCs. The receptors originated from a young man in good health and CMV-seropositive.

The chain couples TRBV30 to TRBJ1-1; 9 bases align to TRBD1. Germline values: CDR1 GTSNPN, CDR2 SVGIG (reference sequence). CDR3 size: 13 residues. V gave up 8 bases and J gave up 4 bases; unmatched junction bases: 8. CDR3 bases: TGTGCCGGCAAACGACAGGGGGGCACTGAAGCTTTCTTT. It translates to CAGKRQGGTEAFF. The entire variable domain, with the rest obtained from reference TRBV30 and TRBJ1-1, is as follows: SQTIHQWPATLVQPVGSPLSLECTVEGTSNPNLYWYRQAAGRGLQLLFYSVGIGQISSEVPQNLSASRPQDRQFILSSKKLLLSDSGFYLCAGKRQGGTEAFFGQGTRLTVV.

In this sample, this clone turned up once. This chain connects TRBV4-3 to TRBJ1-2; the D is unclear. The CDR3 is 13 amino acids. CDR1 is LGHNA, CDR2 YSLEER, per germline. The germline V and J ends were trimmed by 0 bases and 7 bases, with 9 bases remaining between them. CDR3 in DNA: TGCGCCAGCAGCCAAGATAATACTTCTGGCTACACCTTC. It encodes CASSQDNTSGYTF.

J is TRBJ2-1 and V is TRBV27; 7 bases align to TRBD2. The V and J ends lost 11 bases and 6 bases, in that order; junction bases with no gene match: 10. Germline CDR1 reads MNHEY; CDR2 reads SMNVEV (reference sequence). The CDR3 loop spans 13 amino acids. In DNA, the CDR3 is TGTGCCTGCAAGGGAGGGCCTGGCAATGAGCAGTTCTTC. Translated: CACKGGPGNEQFF.

The chain's CDR3 is CAIRRGQRETQYF. CDR3 coding DNA: TGTGCCATCAGGAGGGGACAGAGGGAGACCCAGTACTTC. The V and J genes are TRBV10-3 and TRBJ2-5; 7 nucleotides match TRBD1. Unmatched junction bases numbered 6, after V lost 6 bases and J lost 5 bases. The germline CDR1 and CDR2 sequences are ENHRY and SYGVKD. The CDR3 covers 13 residues.

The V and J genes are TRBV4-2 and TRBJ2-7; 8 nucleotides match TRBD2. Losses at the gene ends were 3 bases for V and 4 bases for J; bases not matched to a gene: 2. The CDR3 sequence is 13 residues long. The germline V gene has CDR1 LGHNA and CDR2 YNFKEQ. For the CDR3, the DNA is TGTGCCAGCAGCCAGTTAGCGGGGTACGAGCAGTACTTC. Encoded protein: CASSQLAGYEQYF.

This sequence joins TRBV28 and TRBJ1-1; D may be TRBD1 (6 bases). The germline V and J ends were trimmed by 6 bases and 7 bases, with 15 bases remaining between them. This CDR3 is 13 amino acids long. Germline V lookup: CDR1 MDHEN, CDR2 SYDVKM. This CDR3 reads CASSYGGAVEAFF. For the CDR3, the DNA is TGTGCCAGCAGCTATGGGGGGGCGGTTGAAGCTTTCTTT.

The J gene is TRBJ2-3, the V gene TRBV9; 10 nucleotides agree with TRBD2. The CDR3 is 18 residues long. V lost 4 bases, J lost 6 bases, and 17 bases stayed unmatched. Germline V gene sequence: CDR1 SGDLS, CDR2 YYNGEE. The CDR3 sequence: CASSSQAGGPRFFDTQYF. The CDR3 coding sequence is TGTGCCAGCAGCTCCCAAGCGGGAGGGCCGAGATTCTTCGATACGCAGTATTTT.

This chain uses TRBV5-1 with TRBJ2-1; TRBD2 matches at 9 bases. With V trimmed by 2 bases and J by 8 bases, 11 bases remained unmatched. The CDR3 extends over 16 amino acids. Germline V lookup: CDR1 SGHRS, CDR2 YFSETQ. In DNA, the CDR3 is TGCGCCAGCAGCTTTAGCGGGAGCGCCAGTGTGGATGAGCAGTTCTTC. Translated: CASSFSGSASVDEQFF.

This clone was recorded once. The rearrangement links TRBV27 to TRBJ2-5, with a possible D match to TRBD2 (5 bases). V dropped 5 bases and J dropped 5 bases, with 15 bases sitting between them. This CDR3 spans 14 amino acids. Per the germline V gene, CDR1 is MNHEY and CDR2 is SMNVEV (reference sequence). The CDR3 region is CASSPLGVGETQYF. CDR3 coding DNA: TGTGCCAGCAGTCCCCTCGGGGTAGGTGAGACCCAGTACTTC.

The CDR3 DNA follows: TGTGCCAGCAGCTTAGGGGACAAAGCAACTAATGAAAAACTGTTTTTT. Amino acid sequence: CASSLGDKATNEKLFF. The chain joins TRBV7-9 to TRBJ1-4; possible D gene TRBD1, 6 bases. Germline V CDR1 and CDR2: SEHNR, FQNEAQ (reference sequence). The length of the CDR3 is 16 residues. Trimming took 1 base from V and 0 from J, leaving 9 bases between them.

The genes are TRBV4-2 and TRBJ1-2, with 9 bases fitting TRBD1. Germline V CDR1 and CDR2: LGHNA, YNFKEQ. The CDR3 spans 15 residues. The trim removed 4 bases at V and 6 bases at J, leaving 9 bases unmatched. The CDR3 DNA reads TGTGCCAGCAGCCCAAGACCCACAGGGGGCAATGGCTACACCTTC. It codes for CASSPRPTGGNGYTF.

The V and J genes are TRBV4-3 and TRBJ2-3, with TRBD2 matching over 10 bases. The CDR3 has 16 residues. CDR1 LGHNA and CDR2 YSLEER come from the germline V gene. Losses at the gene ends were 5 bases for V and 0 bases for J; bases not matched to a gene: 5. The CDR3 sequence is CASSISGRISTDTQYF. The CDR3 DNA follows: TGCGCCAGCAGCATTAGCGGGAGGATCAGCACAGATACGCAGTATTTT.

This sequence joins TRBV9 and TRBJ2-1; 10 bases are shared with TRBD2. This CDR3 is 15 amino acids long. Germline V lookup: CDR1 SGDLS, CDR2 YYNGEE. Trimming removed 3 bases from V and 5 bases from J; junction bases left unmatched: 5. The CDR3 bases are TGTGCCAGCAGCGCCGGGACTAGCGAGAACAATGAGCAGTTCTTC. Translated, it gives CASSAGTSENNEQFF. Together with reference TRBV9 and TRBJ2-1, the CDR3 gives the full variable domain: DSGVTQTPKHLITATGQRVTLRCSPRSGDLSVYWYQQSLDQGLQFLIQYYNGEERAKGNILERFSAQQFPDLHSELNLSSLELGDSALYFCASSAGTSENNEQFFGPGTRLTVL.

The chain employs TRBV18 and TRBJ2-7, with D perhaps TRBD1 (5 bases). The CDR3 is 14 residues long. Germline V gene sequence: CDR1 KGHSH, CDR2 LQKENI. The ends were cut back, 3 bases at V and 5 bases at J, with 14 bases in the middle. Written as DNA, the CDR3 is TGTGCCAGCTCACCTACGACAGCGTTCGACGAGCAGTACTTC. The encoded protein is CASSPTTAFDEQYF.

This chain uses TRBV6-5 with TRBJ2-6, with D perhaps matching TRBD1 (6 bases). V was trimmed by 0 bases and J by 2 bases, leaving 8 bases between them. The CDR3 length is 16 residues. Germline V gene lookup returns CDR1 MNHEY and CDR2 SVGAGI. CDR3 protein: CASSYSRQAGANVLTF. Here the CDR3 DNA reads TGTGCCAGCAGTTACTCACGACAGGCTGGGGCCAACGTCCTGACTTTC.

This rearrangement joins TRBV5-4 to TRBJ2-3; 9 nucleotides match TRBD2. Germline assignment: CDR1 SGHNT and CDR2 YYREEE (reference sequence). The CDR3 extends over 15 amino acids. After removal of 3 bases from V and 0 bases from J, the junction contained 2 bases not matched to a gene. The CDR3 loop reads CASSSTSGSTDTQYF. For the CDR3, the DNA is TGTGCCAGCAGCTCCACTAGCGGGAGCACAGATACGCAGTATTTT.

The CDR3 is CASSPSRGQGSTEAFF. Written as DNA, the CDR3 is TGTGCCAGCTCACCCTCCCGAGGACAGGGAAGCACTGAAGCTTTCTTT. The chain combines TRBV18 with TRBJ1-1, with 8 bases identical to TRBD1. The CDR3 runs 16 residues. Germline assignment: CDR1 KGHSH and CDR2 LQKENI. V shed 3 bases and J 4 bases; nucleotides not matched to a gene: 10.

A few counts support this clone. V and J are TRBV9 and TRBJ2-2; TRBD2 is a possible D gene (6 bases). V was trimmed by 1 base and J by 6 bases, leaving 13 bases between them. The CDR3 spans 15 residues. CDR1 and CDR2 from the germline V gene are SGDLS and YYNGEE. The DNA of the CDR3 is TGTGCCAGCAGCGTATACGGGAGTAGGGCCGGGGAGCTGTTTTTT. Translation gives CASSVYGSRAGELFF. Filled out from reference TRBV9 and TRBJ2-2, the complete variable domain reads DSGVTQTPKHLITATGQRVTLRCSPRSGDLSVYWYQQSLDQGLQFLIQYYNGEERAKGNILERFSAQQFPDLHSELNLSSLELGDSALYFCASSVYGSRAGELFFGEGSRLTVL.

CDR3 sequence: CASNNRGQGEQYF. The CDR3 DNA reads TGCGCCAGCAACAACAGGGGGCAAGGTGAGCAGTACTTC. The V call is TRBV5-1, the J call TRBJ2-7; 9 positions agree with TRBD1. The CDR3 is made up of 13 amino acids. Germline CDR1 reads SGHRS; CDR2 reads YFSETQ. V trimming: 6 bases; J trimming: 7 bases; junction bases outside the gene matches: 8.

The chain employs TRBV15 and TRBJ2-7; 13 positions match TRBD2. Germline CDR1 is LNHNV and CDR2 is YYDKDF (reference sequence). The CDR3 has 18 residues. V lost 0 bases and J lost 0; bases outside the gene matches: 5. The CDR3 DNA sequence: TGTGCCACCAGCAGAGATAAGGGACTAGCGGGGTCCTCCTACGAGCAGTACTTC. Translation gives CATSRDKGLAGSSYEQYF.

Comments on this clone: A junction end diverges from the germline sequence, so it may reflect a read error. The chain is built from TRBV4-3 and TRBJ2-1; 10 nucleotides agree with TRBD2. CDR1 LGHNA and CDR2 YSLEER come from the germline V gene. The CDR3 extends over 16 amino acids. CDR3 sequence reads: CASSQDLSGRYSEQFF. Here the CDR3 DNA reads TGCGCCAGCAGCCAAGATCTTAGCGGGAGGTACAGTGAGCAGTTCTTC.

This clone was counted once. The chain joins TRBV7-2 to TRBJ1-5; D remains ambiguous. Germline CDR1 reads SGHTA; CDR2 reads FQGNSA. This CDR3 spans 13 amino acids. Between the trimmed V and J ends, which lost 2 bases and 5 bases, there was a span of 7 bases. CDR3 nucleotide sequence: TGTGCCAGCAGCTTAAACAGTTATCAGCCCCAGCATTTT. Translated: CASSLNSYQPQHF. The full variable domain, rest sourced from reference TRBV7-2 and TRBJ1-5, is GAGVSQSPSNKVTEKGKDVELRCDPISGHTALYWYRQSLGQGLEFLIYFQGNSAPDKSGLPSDRFSAERTGGSVSTLTIQRTQQEDSAVYLCASSLNSYQPQHFGDGTRLSIL.

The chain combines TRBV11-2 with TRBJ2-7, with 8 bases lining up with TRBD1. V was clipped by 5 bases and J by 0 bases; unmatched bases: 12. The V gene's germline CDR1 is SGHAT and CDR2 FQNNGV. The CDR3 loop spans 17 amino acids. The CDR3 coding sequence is TGTGCCAGCAGCCTCACTAGGGACAGGATCAGCTCCTACGAGCAGTACTTC. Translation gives CASSLTRDRISSYEQYF.

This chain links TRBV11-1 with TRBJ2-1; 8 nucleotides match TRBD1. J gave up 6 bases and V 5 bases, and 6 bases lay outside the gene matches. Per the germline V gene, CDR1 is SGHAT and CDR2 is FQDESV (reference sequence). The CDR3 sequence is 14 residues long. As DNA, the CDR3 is TGTGCCAGCAGCCCCGGGACAGGCTTCAATGAGCAGTTCTTC. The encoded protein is CASSPGTGFNEQFF.

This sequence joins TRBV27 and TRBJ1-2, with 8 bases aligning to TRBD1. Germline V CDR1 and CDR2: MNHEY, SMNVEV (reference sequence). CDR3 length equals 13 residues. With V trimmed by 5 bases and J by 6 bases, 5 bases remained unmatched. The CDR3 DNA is TGTGCCAGCAGTCCCCAGGGGGCCCATGGCTACACCTTC. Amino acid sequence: CASSPQGAHGYTF.

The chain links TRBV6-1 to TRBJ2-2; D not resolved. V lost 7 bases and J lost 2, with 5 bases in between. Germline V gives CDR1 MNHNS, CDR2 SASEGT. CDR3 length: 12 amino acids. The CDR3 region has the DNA TGTGCCAGCATCTTTAACACCGGGGAGCTGTTTTTT. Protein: CASIFNTGELFF.

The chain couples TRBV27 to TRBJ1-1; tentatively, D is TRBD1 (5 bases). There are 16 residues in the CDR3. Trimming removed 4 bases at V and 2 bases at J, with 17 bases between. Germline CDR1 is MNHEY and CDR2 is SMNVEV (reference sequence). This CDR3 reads CASSSPNRILNTEAFF. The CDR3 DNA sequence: TGTGCCAGCAGTTCGCCGAACAGGATACTAAACACTGAAGCTTTCTTT.

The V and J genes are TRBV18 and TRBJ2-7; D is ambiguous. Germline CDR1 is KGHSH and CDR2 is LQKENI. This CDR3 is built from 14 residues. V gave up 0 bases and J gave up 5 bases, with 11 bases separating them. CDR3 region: CASSPPPGTDEQYF. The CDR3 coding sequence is TGTGCCAGCTCACCACCCCCAGGCACCGACGAGCAGTACTTC.

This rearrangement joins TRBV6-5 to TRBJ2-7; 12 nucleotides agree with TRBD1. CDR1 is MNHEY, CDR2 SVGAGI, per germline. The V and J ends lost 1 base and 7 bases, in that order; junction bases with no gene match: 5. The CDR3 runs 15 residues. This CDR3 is CASSYLGQGAGEQYF. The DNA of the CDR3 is TGTGCCAGCAGTTACTTGGGACAGGGGGCGGGGGAGCAGTACTTC.

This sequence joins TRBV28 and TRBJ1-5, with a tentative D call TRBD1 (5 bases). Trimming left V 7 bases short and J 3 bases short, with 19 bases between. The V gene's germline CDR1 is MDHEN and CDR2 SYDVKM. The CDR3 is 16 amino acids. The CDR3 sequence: CASTEGATGANQPQHF. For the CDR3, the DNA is TGTGCCAGCACTGAAGGGGCCACAGGAGCCAATCAGCCCCAGCATTTT.

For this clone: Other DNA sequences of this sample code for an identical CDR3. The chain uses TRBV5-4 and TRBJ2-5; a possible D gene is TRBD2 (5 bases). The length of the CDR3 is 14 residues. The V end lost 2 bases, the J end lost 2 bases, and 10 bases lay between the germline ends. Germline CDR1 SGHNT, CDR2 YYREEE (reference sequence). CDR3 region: CASSLLTGQETQYF. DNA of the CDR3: TGTGCCAGCAGCTTATTGACGGGACAAGAGACCCAGTACTTC.